The sequence of this T cell receptor beta chain was determined in a study of blood T cell repertoires in COVID-19. Study-wide context: Collection of acute and convalescent COVID-19 samples took place in the United States, Italy and Spain.

V trimming: 5 bases; J trimming: 6 bases; junction bases outside the gene matches: 9. CDR1 and CDR2 from the germline V gene are LGHNA and YNFKEQ. The CDR3 runs 15 residues. In the source study's methods: Estimates of nucleated cell counts were drawn from the amplification of reference gene primers. Sequenced by immunoSEQ multiplex PCR; TCRdb stores in-frame clones only, minus some. V, J and clone size reflect that table, while D and trimming were determined from the DNA. The table has 40,000 or so clones, 70% to 90% seen once. This receptor was identified in a human donor in a cohort sampled during active COVID-19. This rearrangement joins TRBV4-2 to TRBJ1-5, with TRBD1 identical over 8 bases. The sample consisted of peripheral blood. The CDR3 spells CASSVGTGGSQPQHF. CDR3 in DNA: TGTGCCAGCAGCGTGGGCACAGGGGGAAGTCAGCCCCAGCATTTT.